This T cell receptor beta chain comes out of a study of early T cells in non-severe SARS-CoV-2 infection. The CDR3 totals 13 residues. Per the germline V gene, CDR1 is SGHTA and CDR2 is FQGNSA. V lost 5 bases and J 4 bases, leaving 12 bases between the germline ends. MiXCR, applied by TCRdb to the 5' RACE reads, yields one record per CDR3 protein. This sample carries around 83,000 distinct CDR3 sequences, more than 9% of them seen once, and the ten largest clones take around 8%. The chain uses TRBV7-2 and TRBJ2-7, with D unclear. The material sequenced was whole blood, taken at baseline. The TCR was taken from an adult who was a healthcare worker with PCR-confirmed SARS-CoV-2 infection or an uninfected control (not recorded which). Here the CDR3 reads CASSPRALYEQYF. CDR3 DNA sequence: TGTGCCAGCAGCCCCCGGGCCCTGTACGAGCAGTACTTC. The whole variable domain, remainder taken from reference TRBV7-2 and TRBJ2-7, is GAGVSQSPSNKVTEKGKDVELRCDPISGHTALYWYRQSLGQGLEFLIYFQGNSAPDKSGLPSDRFSAERTGGSVSTLTIQRTQQEDSAVYLCASSPRALYEQYFGPGTRLTVT.